These T cell receptor beta chains were read from a single sample in a study of blood T cell repertoires in COVID-19. Method: immunoSEQ multiplex PCR; TCRdb's copy keeps in-frame clones and lacks some. The data show under 150,000 clones, with approximately 84% seen just once and just under 9% held by the top ten. The sample was peripheral blood. The receptors were gathered from a woman of 80 years or more in a cohort sampled during active or convalescent COVID-19. Each CDR3 is given without its conserved first and last residue.

>TRBV5-4|TRBJ2-5|15
ASSRGTGTASQETQY
>TRBV29-1|TRBJ2-1|10
CGRASYNEQF
>TRBV7-8|TRBJ2-3|12
ASSFTTGTDTQY
>TRBV12-3/TRBV12-4|TRBJ2-7|11
ASSLAGGYEQY
>TRBV18|TRBJ2-5|11
ASSPSVQETQY
>TRBV19|TRBJ2-3|14
ASSIGLAVSTDTQY
>TRBV7-6|TRBJ2-7|12
ASSKGGELYEQY
>TRBV5-1|TRBJ2-1|15
ASSSTNAGTGSGEQF
>TRBV24-1|TRBJ2-5|14
ATSAPGQGPSETQY
>TRBV7-6|TRBJ2-1|13
ASSLNPQGLNEQF
>TRBV10-3|TRBJ1-5|12
ASCRGSGNQPQH
>TRBV2|TRBJ2-7|11
ATQGERTYEQY
>TRBV2|TRBJ2-5|12
ASSEEWAGETQY
>TRBV27|TRBJ2-5|14
ASSDIRLAGGETQY
>TRBV5-5|TRBJ2-5|12
ASSLGGLDGSQY